This T cell receptor (beta chain) stems from a study of immune cell composition in non-small cell lung cancer. In the study overall: Tumours were mainly lung adenocarcinoma or squamous cell carcinoma.

Here immunoSEQ multiplex PCR was the method, and the copy in TCRdb shows in-frame clones only, minus some. The repertoire has just under 6,000 clones, approximately 90% of them found once; the top ten carry 6.4%. Normal lung was sampled as far from the tumour as possible, at least 3 cm. To note about this clone: Its antigen is not identified.

Study conclusions and caveats: Clones >0.5% enriched in tumour were rarer in adenocarcinoma (around 35%) than squamous (roughly 75%).

There are 15 residues in the CDR3. Looked up from germline, CDR1 is SGHNT and CDR2 is YYREEE (reference sequence). Trimming cost V 1 base and J 4 bases, with 14 bases left between them. This rearrangement joins TRBV5-4 to TRBJ1-1; D possibly corresponds to TRBD1 (5 bases). The TCR was taken from a human donor with non-small cell lung cancer. The sequencing input was non-adjacent lung tissue. In nucleotides, the CDR3 is TGTGCCAGCAGCTTGTTATTAGGGGCTTTCACTGAAGCTTTCTTT. This encodes CASSLLLGAFTEAFF.